This is a list of T cell receptor beta chains from one sample in a study of cytomegalovirus exposure and HLA in healthy donors. Profiling relied on immunoSEQ multiplex PCR, and the TCRdb table lists in-frame clones only, not all of them. The sample holds around 85,000 clones, approximately 80% seen once. The sequenced sample consisted of PBMCs. The source is a woman aged 45 to 65 in good health and CMV-seropositive. The CDR3 runs from the conserved cysteine through the conserved F or W. Each record gives: J gene, D gene, clone size, V gene, CDR3 protein, CDR3 DNA. The D gene is left open where the match is weak. Part of the rows lack a size; the others show once, few, many or a class for expanded clones.

j_call: TRBJ1-4; d_call: -; clone_size: -; v_call: TRBV11-2; cdr3_aa: CASSSGSRGSEKLFF; cdr3_nt: TGTGCCAGCAGCTCGGGCTCTCGAGGGAGTGAAAAACTGTTTTTT
j_call: TRBJ2-1; d_call: -; clone_size: -; v_call: TRBV7-2; cdr3_aa: CASSLAEGTGNEQFF; cdr3_nt: TGTGCCAGCAGCCTGGCGGAGGGGACGGGGAATGAGCAGTTCTTC
j_call: TRBJ1-1; d_call: -; clone_size: -; v_call: TRBV7-9; cdr3_aa: CASSRSSHTEAFF; cdr3_nt: TGTGCCAGCAGCCGGTCCTCACACACTGAAGCTTTCTTT
j_call: TRBJ1-2; d_call: TRBD1; clone_size: -; v_call: TRBV5-6; cdr3_aa: CASSISGTGEGYGYTF; cdr3_nt: TGTGCCAGCAGCATATCCGGGACAGGGGAGGGCTATGGCTACACCTTC
j_call: TRBJ1-2; d_call: TRBD1; clone_size: few; v_call: TRBV6-5; cdr3_aa: CASSSPHTGVDGYTF; cdr3_nt: TGTGCCAGCAGTTCACCACACACAGGGGTCGATGGCTACACCTTC
j_call: TRBJ2-2; d_call: TRBD1; clone_size: -; v_call: TRBV5-1; cdr3_aa: CASSLSGQGNSGELFF; cdr3_nt: TGCGCCAGCAGCTTGTCGGGACAGGGCAATTCCGGGGAGCTGTTTTTT
j_call: TRBJ2-5; d_call: TRBD2; clone_size: -; v_call: TRBV30; cdr3_aa: CAWRWGRARETQYF; cdr3_nt: TGTGCCTGGAGATGGGGGAGGGCGCGAGAGACCCAGTACTTC
j_call: TRBJ1-1; d_call: -; clone_size: -; v_call: TRBV20-1; cdr3_aa: CSARGGGENFF; cdr3_nt: TGCAGTGCTAGAGGGGGGGGCGAGAACTTCTTT
j_call: TRBJ2-5; d_call: TRBD2; clone_size: -; v_call: TRBV7-3; cdr3_aa: CASSLRGLAGETQYF; cdr3_nt: TGTGCCAGCAGCTTAAGGGGACTAGCCGGAGAGACCCAGTACTTC
j_call: TRBJ2-3; d_call: TRBD2; clone_size: -; v_call: TRBV27; cdr3_aa: CASSPWTSAKGDTQYF; cdr3_nt: TGTGCCAGCAGTCCGTGGACTAGCGCCAAAGGGGATACGCAGTATTTT
j_call: TRBJ2-2; d_call: -; clone_size: -; v_call: TRBV14; cdr3_aa: CASSQDSSGGELFF; cdr3_nt: TGTGCCAGCAGCCAAGATTCGTCAGGCGGGGAGCTGTTTTTT
j_call: TRBJ2-5; d_call: -; clone_size: -; v_call: TRBV5-6; cdr3_aa: CASSGGGRETQYF; cdr3_nt: TGTGCCAGCAGCGGCGGGGGCCGAGAGACCCAGTACTTC
j_call: TRBJ1-2; d_call: -; clone_size: -; v_call: TRBV19; cdr3_aa: CASSDRGTRFGGYTF; cdr3_nt: TGTGCCAGTAGTGACCGCGGGACGCGGTTTGGGGGCTACACCTTC
j_call: TRBJ2-7; d_call: TRBD1; clone_size: -; v_call: TRBV7-2; cdr3_aa: CASSARQGAAYEQYF; cdr3_nt: TGTGCCAGCAGCGCGCGACAGGGGGCCGCCTACGAGCAGTACTTC
j_call: TRBJ1-2; d_call: TRBD1; clone_size: -; v_call: TRBV7-3; cdr3_aa: CASSTRTGDGYTF; cdr3_nt: TGTGCCAGCAGCACCCGGACAGGGGACGGCTACACCTTC
j_call: TRBJ2-1; d_call: TRBD2; clone_size: -; v_call: TRBV6-1; cdr3_aa: CASSEVFGGRASEQFF; cdr3_nt: TGTGCCAGCAGTGAAGTGTTTGGCGGGAGGGCCTCTGAGCAGTTCTTC
j_call: TRBJ1-4; d_call: TRBD1; clone_size: -; v_call: TRBV23-1; cdr3_aa: CASSQSQGDRWSANEKLFF; cdr3_nt: TGCGCCAGCAGTCAATCGCAAGGGGACAGGTGGTCGGCTAATGAAAAACTGTTTTTT
j_call: TRBJ2-7; d_call: TRBD1; clone_size: -; v_call: TRBV19; cdr3_aa: CASSLGQGSDHEQYF; cdr3_nt: TGTGCCAGTAGTTTAGGACAGGGTTCAGACCACGAGCAGTACTTC
j_call: TRBJ2-2; d_call: -; clone_size: -; v_call: TRBV19; cdr3_aa: CASTLGRGSNTGELFF; cdr3_nt: TGTGCCAGTACACTAGGGAGGGGGTCGAACACCGGGGAGCTGTTTTTT
j_call: TRBJ2-3; d_call: TRBD2; clone_size: -; v_call: TRBV5-6; cdr3_aa: CASSLETSGSDTQYF; cdr3_nt: TGTGCCAGCAGCTTGGAAACTAGCGGGAGTGATACGCAGTATTTT
j_call: TRBJ1-2; d_call: TRBD1; clone_size: -; v_call: TRBV19; cdr3_aa: CASSPGTDYYGYTF; cdr3_nt: TGTGCCAGTAGCCCTGGGACAGACTACTATGGCTACACCTTC
j_call: TRBJ1-3; d_call: TRBD1; clone_size: -; v_call: TRBV14; cdr3_aa: CASSQSTGGQNSGNTIYF; cdr3_nt: TGTGCCAGCAGCCAAAGTACAGGGGGCCAAAACTCTGGAAACACCATATATTTT
j_call: TRBJ1-2; d_call: -; clone_size: few; v_call: TRBV7-5; cdr3_aa: CARSKGVWGGYTF; cdr3_nt: TGTGCCAGAAGCAAGGGGGTTTGGGGTGGCTACACCTTC
j_call: TRBJ2-4; d_call: -; clone_size: -; v_call: TRBV7-9; cdr3_aa: CASSRYRAPLAKNIQYF; cdr3_nt: TGTGCCAGCAGCCGCTACAGAGCACCTCTGGCCAAAAACATTCAGTACTTC
j_call: TRBJ1-4; d_call: TRBD1; clone_size: -; v_call: TRBV10-3; cdr3_aa: CAISEAGTGEEKLFF; cdr3_nt: TGTGCCATCAGTGAGGCCGGGACAGGGGAGGAAAAACTGTTTTTT
j_call: TRBJ2-4; d_call: -; clone_size: once; v_call: TRBV6-1; cdr3_aa: CANSPRGRNIQYF; cdr3_nt: TGTGCCAACAGCCCAAGGGGTCGAAACATTCAGTACTTC
j_call: TRBJ1-4; d_call: -; clone_size: few; v_call: TRBV6-1; cdr3_aa: CASSEAQGAGEKLFF; cdr3_nt: TGTGCCAGCAGTGAAGCCCAAGGGGCTGGAGAAAAACTGTTTTTT
j_call: TRBJ2-4; d_call: TRBD1; clone_size: few; v_call: TRBV7-8; cdr3_aa: CASSLAVGQSAKNIQYF; cdr3_nt: TGTGCCAGCAGCTTAGCGGTGGGACAGTCAGCCAAAAACATTCAGTACTTC
j_call: TRBJ2-2; d_call: -; clone_size: -; v_call: TRBV7-9; cdr3_aa: CASSLYSNTGELFF; cdr3_nt: TGTGCCAGCAGCCTCTACTCGAACACCGGGGAGCTGTTTTTT
j_call: TRBJ1-1; d_call: -; clone_size: -; v_call: TRBV2; cdr3_aa: CASRRGGNTEAFF; cdr3_nt: TGTGCCAGCCGGCGAGGCGGTAACACTGAAGCTTTCTTT
j_call: TRBJ2-1; d_call: -; clone_size: few; v_call: TRBV11-1; cdr3_aa: CASSLDRNSYNEQFF; cdr3_nt: TGTGCCAGCAGCCTTGACAGGAACTCCTACAATGAGCAGTTCTTC
j_call: TRBJ2-2; d_call: TRBD1; clone_size: -; v_call: TRBV7-9; cdr3_aa: CASSLVGQGVGELFF; cdr3_nt: TGTGCCAGCAGCTTAGTGGGACAGGGCGTCGGGGAGCTGTTTTTT
j_call: TRBJ2-2; d_call: TRBD2; clone_size: -; v_call: TRBV7-3; cdr3_aa: CASSSSGVNTGELFF; cdr3_nt: TGTGCCAGCAGCTCTAGCGGGGTGAACACCGGGGAGCTGTTTTTT
j_call: TRBJ1-4; d_call: -; clone_size: -; v_call: TRBV14; cdr3_aa: CASSIRDNEKLFF; cdr3_nt: TGTGCCAGCAGCATCAGGGATAATGAAAAACTGTTTTTT
j_call: TRBJ1-1; d_call: -; clone_size: -; v_call: TRBV4-2; cdr3_aa: CASSRLDKNTEAFF; cdr3_nt: TGTGCCAGCAGCCGCCTAGATAAGAACACTGAAGCTTTCTTT
j_call: TRBJ2-3; d_call: -; clone_size: -; v_call: TRBV29-1; cdr3_aa: CSVEGVEGDTQYF; cdr3_nt: TGCAGCGTTGAAGGGGTAGAGGGAGATACGCAGTATTTT
j_call: TRBJ2-7; d_call: TRBD1; clone_size: -; v_call: TRBV5-4; cdr3_aa: CASRPPDRVGEQYF; cdr3_nt: TGTGCCAGCAGACCCCCGGACAGGGTGGGCGAGCAGTACTTC
j_call: TRBJ1-4; d_call: -; clone_size: -; v_call: TRBV30; cdr3_aa: CAWSGAENEKLFF; cdr3_nt: TGTGCCTGGAGTGGGGCCGAGAATGAAAAACTGTTTTTT
j_call: TRBJ2-4; d_call: TRBD2; clone_size: once; v_call: TRBV9; cdr3_aa: CASSVGTSGRERNIQYF; cdr3_nt: TGTGCCAGCAGCGTAGGGACTAGCGGGAGGGAGAGAAACATTCAGTACTTC
j_call: TRBJ2-1; d_call: TRBD2; clone_size: once; v_call: TRBV11-2; cdr3_aa: CASSFSGGRENEQFF; cdr3_nt: TGTGCCAGCAGCTTCTCGGGGGGGCGGGAGAATGAGCAGTTCTTC
j_call: TRBJ2-6; d_call: TRBD1; clone_size: -; v_call: TRBV5-6; cdr3_aa: CASTGTGMPGANVLTF; cdr3_nt: TGTGCCAGCACCGGGACAGGGATGCCTGGGGCCAACGTCCTGACTTTC
j_call: TRBJ2-1; d_call: TRBD1; clone_size: -; v_call: TRBV19; cdr3_aa: CASSRDREDKFF; cdr3_nt: TGTGCCAGTAGCCGGGACAGGGAAGACAAGTTCTTC
j_call: TRBJ2-1; d_call: -; clone_size: -; v_call: TRBV7-9; cdr3_aa: CASSSPGSSYNEQFF; cdr3_nt: TGTGCCAGCAGCTCGCCGGGTAGCTCCTACAATGAGCAGTTCTTC
j_call: TRBJ1-1; d_call: -; clone_size: -; v_call: TRBV19; cdr3_aa: CASSISPNTEAFF; cdr3_nt: TGTGCCAGTAGTATTAGTCCGAACACTGAAGCTTTCTTT
j_call: TRBJ2-1; d_call: TRBD1; clone_size: few; v_call: TRBV18; cdr3_aa: CASSPGRTGFYPNEQFF; cdr3_nt: TGTGCCAGCTCCCCGGGCAGGACAGGGTTTTACCCCAATGAGCAGTTCTTC
j_call: TRBJ2-1; d_call: -; clone_size: -; v_call: TRBV6-5; cdr3_aa: CASSLRDTLGEQFF; cdr3_nt: TGTGCCAGCAGCCTCCGGGACACCTTGGGTGAGCAGTTCTTC
j_call: TRBJ2-5; d_call: -; clone_size: -; v_call: TRBV10-3; cdr3_aa: CAVRGANEETQYF; cdr3_nt: TGTGCCGTAAGAGGAGCGAATGAAGAGACCCAGTACTTC
j_call: TRBJ2-2; d_call: -; clone_size: few; v_call: TRBV10-3; cdr3_aa: CAISEARDASRATGELFF; cdr3_nt: TGTGCCATCAGTGAAGCCAGGGATGCGTCTCGCGCCACCGGGGAGCTGTTTTTT
j_call: TRBJ2-7; d_call: TRBD2; clone_size: -; v_call: TRBV30; cdr3_aa: CAWSISPGGWNEQYF; cdr3_nt: TGTGCCTGGAGTATAAGTCCGGGGGGATGGAACGAGCAGTACTTC
j_call: TRBJ2-1; d_call: TRBD2; clone_size: few; v_call: TRBV10-2; cdr3_aa: CASMGVAGNNEQFF; cdr3_nt: TGCGCCAGCATGGGGGTAGCGGGGAACAATGAGCAGTTCTTC